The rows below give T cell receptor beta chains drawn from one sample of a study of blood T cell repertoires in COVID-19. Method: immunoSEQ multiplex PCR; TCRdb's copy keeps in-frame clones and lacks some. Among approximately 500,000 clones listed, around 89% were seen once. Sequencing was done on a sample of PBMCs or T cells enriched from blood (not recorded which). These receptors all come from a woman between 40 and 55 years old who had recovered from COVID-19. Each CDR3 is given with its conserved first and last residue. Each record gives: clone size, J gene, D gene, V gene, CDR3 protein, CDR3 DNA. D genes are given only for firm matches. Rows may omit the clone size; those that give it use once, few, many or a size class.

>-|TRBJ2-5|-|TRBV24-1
CATSPPGLAKETQYF
TGTGCCACCAGCCCCCCGGGGCTAGCGAAGGAGACCCAGTACTTC
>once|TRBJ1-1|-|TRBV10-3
CAISESHRNTEAFF
TGTGCCATCAGTGAGTCCCACAGGAACACTGAAGCTTTCTTT
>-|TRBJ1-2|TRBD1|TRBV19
CASTAGTGHYGYTF
TGTGCCAGTACCGCCGGGACAGGGCACTATGGCTACACCTTC
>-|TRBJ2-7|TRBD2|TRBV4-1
CASSHPTSGSSYEQYF
TGCGCCAGCAGCCATCCCACTAGCGGGAGTTCTTACGAGCAGTACTTC
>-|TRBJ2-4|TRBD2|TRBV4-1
CASSQGLKREGIAKNIQYF
TGCGCCAGCAGCCAGGGTCTAAAGCGGGAGGGGATAGCCAAAAACATTCAGTACTTC
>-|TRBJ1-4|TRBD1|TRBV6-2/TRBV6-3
CASSYSVQGLDEKLFF
TGTGCCAGCAGTTACTCGGTACAGGGGCTAGATGAAAAACTGTTTTTT
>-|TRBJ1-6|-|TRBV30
CAWSVNGRSSPLHF
TGTGCCTGGAGTGTAAACGGGAGAAGTTCACCCCTCCACTTT
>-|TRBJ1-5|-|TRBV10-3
CAISESPGDQPQHF
TGTGCCATCAGTGAGTCGCCGGGGGATCAGCCCCAGCATTTT
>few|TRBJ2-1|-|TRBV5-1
CASSLALAGNEQFF
TGCGCCAGCAGCTTGGCGCTAGCCGGAAATGAGCAGTTCTTC
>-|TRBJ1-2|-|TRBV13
CASSLKAGVYGYTF
TGTGCCAGCAGCTTAAAGGCCGGGGTTTATGGCTACACCTTC
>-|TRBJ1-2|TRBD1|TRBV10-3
CAISELGTENNYGYTF
TGTGCCATCAGTGAGCTGGGGACAGAGAATAACTATGGCTACACCTTC
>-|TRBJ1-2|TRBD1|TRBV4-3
CASSQGQGKNYGYTF
TGCGCCAGCAGCCAAGGACAGGGGAAAAACTATGGCTACACCTTC
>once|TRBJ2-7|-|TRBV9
CASSVYAESSYEQYF
TGTGCCAGCAGCGTGTATGCTGAGAGCTCCTACGAGCAGTACTTC
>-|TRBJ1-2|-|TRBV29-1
CSVAGPNNYGYTF
TGCAGCGTTGCAGGGCCGAATAACTATGGCTACACCTTC
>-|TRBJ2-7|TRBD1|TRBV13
CASSRDREADYEQYF
TGTGCCAGCAGTAGGGACAGGGAAGCCGACTACGAGCAGTACTTC
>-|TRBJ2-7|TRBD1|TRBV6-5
CASRPTGGVYEQYF
TGTGCCAGCAGGCCGACAGGGGGCGTCTACGAGCAGTACTTC
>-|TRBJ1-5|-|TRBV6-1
CASSETATRTSVNQPQHF
TGTGCCAGCAGTGAAACAGCCACTCGGACAAGCGTCAATCAGCCCCAGCATTTT
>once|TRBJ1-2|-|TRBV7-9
CASTFLDRDTNYGYTF
TGTGCCAGCACCTTCTTGGACCGGGACACTAACTATGGCTACACCTTC
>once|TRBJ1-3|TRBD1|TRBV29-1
CSVQTGIAGNTIYF
TGCAGCGTTCAGACAGGGATCGCTGGAAACACCATATATTTT
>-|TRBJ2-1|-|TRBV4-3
CASSQEDRRGQFF
TGCGCCAGCAGCCAAGAGGATCGACGGGGGCAGTTCTTC
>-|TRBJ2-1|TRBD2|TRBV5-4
CASSLGLAGAISYNEQFF
TGTGCCAGCAGCTTGGGACTAGCGGGCGCGATCTCCTACAATGAGCAGTTCTTC
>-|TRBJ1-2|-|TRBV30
CAWRKSGGNAYGYTF
TGTGCCTGGAGAAAATCGGGGGGAAACGCCTATGGCTACACCTTC
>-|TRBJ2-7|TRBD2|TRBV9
CASSETSATYEQYF
TGTGCCAGCAGCGAGACTAGCGCCACCTACGAGCAGTACTTC
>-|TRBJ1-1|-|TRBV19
CASGSDTNTEAFF
TGTGCCAGCGGCTCGGACACGAACACTGAAGCTTTCTTT
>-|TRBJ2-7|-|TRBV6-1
CASSGSLTGLAAYEQYF
TGTGCCAGCAGTGGGAGCCTCACGGGCCTAGCCGCCTACGAGCAGTACTTC
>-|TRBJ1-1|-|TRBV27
CASSLYRRGTEAFF
TGTGCCAGCAGTTTATACCGGAGGGGCACTGAAGCTTTCTTT
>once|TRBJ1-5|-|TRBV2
CASSEGGVNNQPQHF
TGTGCCAGCAGTGAAGGGGGGGTAAACAATCAGCCCCAGCATTTT
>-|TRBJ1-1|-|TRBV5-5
CASTTQATLNTEAFF
TGTGCCAGCACCACACAGGCGACCTTGAACACTGAAGCTTTCTTT
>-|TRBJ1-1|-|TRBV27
CASSLLGLDTEAFF
TGTGCCAGCAGTTTGTTGGGACTGGACACTGAAGCTTTCTTT
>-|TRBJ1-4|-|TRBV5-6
CASSSTAKGEKLFF
TGTGCCAGCAGCTCGACAGCAAAGGGAGAAAAACTGTTTTTT
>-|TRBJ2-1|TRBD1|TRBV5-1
CASATRDRGHNEQFF
TGCGCCAGCGCGACCAGGGACAGGGGTCACAATGAGCAGTTCTTC
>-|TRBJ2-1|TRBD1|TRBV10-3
CAISEQGEYNEQFF
TGTGCCATCAGTGAACAGGGGGAATACAATGAGCAGTTCTTC
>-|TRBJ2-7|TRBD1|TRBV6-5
CASSPGQGGYEQYF
TGTGCCAGCAGCCCGGGACAGGGAGGATACGAGCAGTACTTC
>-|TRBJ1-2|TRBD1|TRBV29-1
CSVAGGSDSGYTF
TGCAGCGTCGCAGGGGGGAGCGATAGTGGCTACACCTTC
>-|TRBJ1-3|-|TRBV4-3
CASSQDRGRGGNTIYF
TGCGCCAGCAGCCAAGATCGGGGCAGGGGAGGAAACACCATATATTTT
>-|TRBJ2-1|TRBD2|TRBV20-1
CSASRLAGAKYNEQFF
TGCAGTGCTAGTCGGCTAGCGGGAGCTAAATACAATGAGCAGTTCTTC
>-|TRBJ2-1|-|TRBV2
CASSFSGPLHYNEQFF
TGTGCCAGCAGTTTCAGCGGACCCCTCCACTACAATGAGCAGTTCTTC
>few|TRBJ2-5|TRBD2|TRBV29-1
CSVSSGGGTLQETQYF
TGCAGCGTTTCTAGCGGGGGGGGAACCCTCCAAGAGACCCAGTACTTC
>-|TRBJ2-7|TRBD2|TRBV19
CASRTSGRGGTYEQYF
TGTGCCAGTAGGACTAGCGGGAGAGGCGGAACCTACGAGCAGTACTTC
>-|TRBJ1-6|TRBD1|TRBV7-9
CASREGQNNSPLHF
TGTGCCAGCAGAGAGGGACAGAATAATTCACCCCTCCACTTT